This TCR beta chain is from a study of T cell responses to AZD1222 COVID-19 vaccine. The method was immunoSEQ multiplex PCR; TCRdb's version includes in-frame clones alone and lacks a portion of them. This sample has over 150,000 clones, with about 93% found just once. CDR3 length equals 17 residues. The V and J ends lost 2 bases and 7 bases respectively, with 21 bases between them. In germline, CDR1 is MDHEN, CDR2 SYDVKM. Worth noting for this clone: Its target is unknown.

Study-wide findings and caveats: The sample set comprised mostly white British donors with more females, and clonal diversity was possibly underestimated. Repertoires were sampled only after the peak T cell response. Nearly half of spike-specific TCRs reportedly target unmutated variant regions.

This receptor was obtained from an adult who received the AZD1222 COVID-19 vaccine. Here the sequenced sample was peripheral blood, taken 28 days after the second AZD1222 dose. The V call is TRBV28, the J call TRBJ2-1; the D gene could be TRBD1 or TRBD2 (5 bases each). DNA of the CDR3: TGTGCCAGCAGTTTAAGGTATCGGGACCAAGGAGAGAATGAGCAGTTCTTC. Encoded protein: CASSLRYRDQGENEQFF.